The 26 T cell receptor beta chains reported below all come from one sample, sequenced in a study of T cell repertoires in cytomegalovirus infection. TCRdb itself ran the reads through MiXCR, one entry per CDR3 protein. The profile shows around 500,000 distinct CDR3 sequences, about 42% of them singletons. These TCRs are of unknown antigen specificity. The source was cultured PBMCs, collected from culture after CMV antigen stimulation. The receptors here all came from a human donor in good health (CMV status not recorded). Some clones in this sample may be carry-over from other donors' samples.

This sequence joins TRBV7-2 and TRBJ2-7; D unresolved. CDR1 is SGHTA, CDR2 FQGNSA, per germline. With 5 bases removed from V and 6 bases from J, the gap between germline ends came to 17 bases. The CDR3 has 14 residues. The CDR3 loop is CASSPHGAKTEQYF. The CDR3 coding sequence is TGTGCCAGCAGCCCTCATGGAGCTAAGACCGAGCAGTACTTC.

This clonotype came up once. The rearrangement joins TRBV9 to TRBJ1-3; 7 positions match TRBD1. The V gene's germline CDR1 is SGDLS and CDR2 YYNGEE. The CDR3 contains 15 residues. The V segment lost 3 bases and the J segment 4 bases; nucleotides outside the gene matches: 7. The CDR3 DNA follows: TGTGCCAGCAGCGCATCGGGACAGCCCGGAAACACCATATATTTT. Protein product: CASSASGQPGNTIYF.

The rearrangement joins TRBV6-6 to TRBJ2-5; 9 bases agree with TRBD1. The CDR3 contains 12 residues. V dropped 10 bases and J dropped 2; count of bases not matched to a gene: 2. CDR1 and CDR2 from the germline V gene are MNHNY and SVGAGI (reference sequence). The CDR3 bases are TGTGCCACTGGACAGGGGCAAGAGACCCAGTACTTC. This encodes CATGQGQETQYF.

The chain has TRBV6-6 and TRBJ2-5; TRBD2 matches 8 bases. The V segment lost 0 bases and the J segment 1 base; nucleotides outside the gene matches: 7. CDR1 and CDR2 from the germline V gene are MNHNY and SVGAGI (reference sequence). This CDR3 is built from 17 residues. The chain's CDR3 is CASSYSISGGLQETQYF. The DNA of the CDR3 is TGTGCCAGCAGTTACTCGATAAGCGGGGGCCTCCAAGAGACCCAGTACTTC.

This clonotype was seen more than once but under ten times. V is TRBV28 and J is TRBJ1-2; D is unclear. V was trimmed by 5 bases and J by 0 bases, leaving 19 bases between them. The CDR3 totals 17 residues. Looked up from germline, CDR1 is MDHEN and CDR2 is SYDVKM. The CDR3 DNA reads as TGTGCCAGCAGTCACGCCTCGCTCCGAGGACCTAACTATGGCTACACCTTC. Protein: CASSHASLRGPNYGYTF.

This clonotype was observed a few times. The chain couples TRBV7-6 to TRBJ1-1; D is unclear. Germline CDR1 is SGHVS and CDR2 is FNYEAQ. The CDR3 sequence is 17 residues long. Trimming stripped 4 bases from V and 2 bases from J, with 20 bases between. In DNA, the CDR3 is TGTGCCAGCAGCTCCAAACCCGTTTTGGACGGAAACACTGAAGCTTTCTTT. This sequence encodes CASSSKPVLDGNTEAFF.

V gene TRBV7-2 combines with J gene TRBJ2-7, with D unresolved. Trimming cost V 1 base and J 4 bases, with 11 bases left between them. The germline gives CDR1 SGHTA, CDR2 FQGNSA. This CDR3 region has 14 residues. The CDR3 DNA follows: TGTGCCAGCAGCTTAGGTATGAGTCATTACGAGCAGTACTTC. Protein sequence: CASSLGMSHYEQYF. Supplemented by reference TRBV7-2 and TRBJ2-7, the full variable domain reads GAGVSQSPSNKVTEKGKDVELRCDPISGHTALYWYRQSLGQGLEFLIYFQGNSAPDKSGLPSDRFSAERTGGSVSTLTIQRTQQEDSAVYLCASSLGMSHYEQYFGPGTRLTVT.

This clonotype occurred once. The genes are TRBV4-1 and TRBJ1-5; D not certain. The germline V and J ends were trimmed by 1 base and 3 bases, with 7 bases remaining between them. CDR3 length: 14 amino acids. Germline CDR1 is MGHRA and CDR2 is YSYEKL. This CDR3 is CASSQVGYNQPQHF. CDR3 nucleotides: TGCGCCAGCAGCCAAGTAGGGTACAATCAGCCCCAGCATTTT.

This chain connects TRBV5-1 to TRBJ2-7; TRBD2 matches 12 bases. The length of the CDR3 is 15 residues. J lost 0 bases, V lost 5 bases, and 3 bases had no gene match. Germline V gene sequence: CDR1 SGHRS, CDR2 YFSETQ. The CDR3 nucleotides are TGCGCCAGCAGAGAACTAGCGGGAGGCTCCTACGAGCAGTACTTC. It encodes CASRELAGGSYEQYF. The whole variable domain, filled in from reference TRBV5-1 and TRBJ2-7, reads KAGVTQTPRYLIKTRGQQVTLSCSPISGHRSVSWYQQTPGQGLQFLFEYFSETQRNKGNFPGRFSGRQFSNSRSEMNVSTLELGDSALYLCASRELAGGSYEQYFGPGTRLTVT.

The V call is TRBV6-6, the J call TRBJ2-7; 7 bases match TRBD2. This CDR3 region has 15 residues. Trimming removed 1 base from V and 0 bases from J; junction bases left unmatched: 3. Germline assignment: CDR1 MNHNY and CDR2 SVGAGI (reference sequence). CDR3 sequence reads: CASSYYSSGSYEQYF. CDR3 bases: TGTGCCAGCAGTTACTATTCTAGCGGCTCCTACGAGCAGTACTTC.

This clonotype has only a few counts. The DNA of the CDR3 is TGTGCCAGCAGCCCTGCCATCTTAGGGGTTCAAGAGACCCAGTACTTC. Its translation: CASSPAILGVQETQYF. The chain couples TRBV12-3 or TRBV12-4 to TRBJ2-5, with a weak D call TRBD1 (5 bases). V was clipped by 6 bases and J by 2 bases, with 19 bases between them. The CDR3 loop spans 16 amino acids.

The V gene is TRBV6-1, the J gene TRBJ2-3, with unresolved D. Between the trimmed V and J ends, which lost 6 bases and 5 bases, there was a span of 9 bases. The CDR3 length is 12 residues. Per germline, CDR1 MNHNS and CDR2 SASEGT. The DNA of the CDR3 is TGTGCCAGCAGCCAAGCGCTAGATACGCAGTATTTT. Its protein is CASSQALDTQYF.

This clonotype was counted a single time. This chain connects TRBV5-1 to TRBJ2-1; no definite D call. Deletions cut 2 bases from V and 1 base from J, with 10 bases between. Germline CDR1 reads SGHRS; CDR2 reads YFSETQ. The CDR3 consists of 15 residues. The CDR3 DNA reads as TGCGCCAGCAGCTTTGGCTACCCGTCCTACAATGAGCAGTTCTTC. Its protein is CASSFGYPSYNEQFF.

CDR3 sequence reads: CATGLQGASEAFF. The CDR3 DNA reads as TGTGCCACCGGGCTTCAGGGGGCCTCTGAAGCTTTCTTT. The chain couples TRBV15 to TRBJ1-1, with 8 bases lining up with TRBD1. This CDR3 is built from 13 residues. The germline gives CDR1 LNHNV, CDR2 YYDKDF (reference sequence). J was trimmed by 6 bases and V by 8 bases; bases with no gene match: 8.

The CDR3 loop is CASSLRGQGAPLHF. Here the CDR3 DNA reads TGTGCCAGCAGCTTAAGGGGACAGGGTGCACCCCTCCACTTT. This rearrangement joins TRBV7-4 to TRBJ1-6, with 9 bases aligning to TRBD1. With V trimmed by 2 bases and J by 11 bases, 4 bases remained unmatched. The CDR3 consists of 14 residues. Germline CDR1 reads SGHVT; CDR2 reads SQSDAQ. The whole variable domain, filled in from reference TRBV7-4 and TRBJ1-6, reads GAGVSQSPRYKVAKRGRDVALRCDSISGHVTLYWYRQTLGQGSEVLTYSQSDAQRDKSGRPSGRFSAERPERSVSTLKIQRTEQGDSAVYLCASSLRGQGAPLHFGNGTRLTVT.

The V gene is TRBV10-3, the J gene TRBJ2-7; 9 bases are shared with TRBD1. Germline-derived CDR1 and CDR2 are ENHRY and SYGVKD. The J segment lost 4 bases and the V segment lost 4 bases, leaving 11 bases of the junction unmatched. The CDR3 runs 16 residues. The CDR3 loop is CAISVFTGTGSYEQYF. DNA of the CDR3: TGTGCCATCAGTGTATTTACCGGGACAGGGTCTTACGAGCAGTACTTC.

V gene TRBV20-1 combines with J gene TRBJ1-2, with 9 bases fitting TRBD1. This CDR3 spans 14 amino acids. V was pared by 4 bases and J by 0 bases, with 3 bases of the junction left unmatched. Germline values: CDR1 DFQATT, CDR2 SNEGSKA (reference sequence). The CDR3 bases are TGCAGTGCTACACGACAGGGGGCTAACTATGGCTACACCTTC. Encoded protein: CSATRQGANYGYTF.

This rearrangement joins TRBV7-2 to TRBJ2-5, with TRBD2 as a possible D gene (6 bases). Trimming stripped 8 bases from V and 2 bases from J, with 12 bases between. This CDR3 is 13 amino acids long. Germline CDR1 and CDR2: SGHTA and FQGNSA. The CDR3 DNA reads TGTGCCAGCGGATCTAGCGTACAAGAGACCCAGTACTTC. Encoded protein: CASGSSVQETQYF.

V is TRBV6-8 and J is TRBJ2-1, with 10 bases matching TRBD1. Germline CDR1 is MNHGY and CDR2 is SAAAGT. The CDR3 length is 13 residues. V lost 6 bases and J lost 8; bases outside the gene matches: 4. CDR3 bases: TGTGCCAGCAGCCGGGACAGGGGCGATGAGCAGTTCTTC. Its translation is CASSRDRGDEQFF.

In this sample, this clonotype turned up many times. V and J are TRBV7-2 and TRBJ2-3, with D uncertain. CDR3 length: 14 amino acids. Germline values: CDR1 SGHTA, CDR2 FQGNSA. V dropped 5 bases and J dropped 4 bases, with 13 bases sitting between them. CDR3 sequence (DNA): TGTGCCAGCAGCCCAATAACTCCCGCAGATACGCAGTATTTT. Encoded protein: CASSPITPADTQYF.

This rearrangement joins TRBV11-2 to TRBJ2-5; TRBD2 agrees at 10 bases. Per germline, CDR1 SGHAT and CDR2 FQNNGV. This CDR3 spans 16 amino acids. Trimming took 0 bases from V and 9 from J; bases not matched to a gene: 10. The CDR3 protein is CASSLDPSGGLRAQYF. CDR3 in DNA: TGTGCCAGCAGCTTAGACCCTAGCGGGGGACTTAGGGCCCAGTACTTC.

This clonotype was seen a handful of times. The rearrangement uses TRBV7-8 and TRBJ2-1; D possibly corresponds to TRBD2 (5 bases). V lost 3 bases and J 8 bases, leaving 11 bases between the germline ends. Germline CDR1 SGHVS, CDR2 FQNEAQ. The CDR3 consists of 13 residues. In DNA, the CDR3 is TGTGCCAGCAGCTTTCGGGTCGGGGATGAGCAGTTCTTC. Translated: CASSFRVGDEQFF.

This clonotype was counted a single time. The rearrangement links TRBV10-3 to TRBJ1-2, with 8 nucleotides matching TRBD1. The CDR3 spans 14 residues. CDR1 and CDR2 (germline): ENHRY, SYGVKD. With V trimmed by 6 bases and J by 3 bases, 6 bases remained unmatched. CDR3 loop: CAISAGGADYGYTF. The CDR3 region has the DNA TGTGCCATCAGCGCAGGGGGCGCGGACTATGGCTACACCTTC.

This clonotype was counted between two and nine times. The chain combines TRBV7-4 with TRBJ2-3, with unresolved D. This CDR3 region has 13 residues. Germline loops: CDR1 SGHVT, CDR2 SQSDAQ. Trimming took off 2 bases at V and 4 bases at J, with 7 bases between the two ends. The CDR3 DNA follows: TGTGCCAGCAGCTTACTTTGGGCAGATACGCAGTATTTT. Its translation is CASSLLWADTQYF.

Comments on this clonotype: A read error may account for a junction end that differs from germline. The chain joins TRBV5-3 to TRBJ2-1; 10 nucleotides agree with TRBD2. TRBV5-3 is filed as an ORF, its function uncertain. This CDR3 has 15 amino acids. CDR3 sequence: CASSLLTSGPNEQFF. The DNA for the CDR3 is TGTGCCAGCAGCTTGTTGACTAGCGGGCCCAATGAGCAGTTCTTC.

This chain uses TRBV4-1 with TRBJ2-1; D ambiguous. Germline V gene lookup returns CDR1 MGHRA and CDR2 YSYEKL. The CDR3 totals 15 residues. Trimming stripped 3 bases from V and 0 bases from J, with 9 bases between. Written as DNA, the CDR3 is TGCGCCAGCAGCCACCCTGCGAACTCCTACAATGAGCAGTTCTTC. Its translation is CASSHPANSYNEQFF.